This TCR beta chain was found in a study of low-dose radiotherapy and immunotherapy resistance in tumors. Noted time point: before trial treatment. TRAV and TRBV primers primed cDNA for both TCRalpha and TCRbeta. Over roughly 19 PCR cycles, TCRs were amplified from a constant-region primer and V-primer adapter. TCRdb processed the reads anew with MiXCR; each CDR3 protein has one entry. The sample contains 80,000 to 95,000 distinct CDR3 sequences, more than 7.5% of which appear only once. The junction had 5 bases not matched to a gene; V was cut back by 3 bases and J by 3 bases. CDR1 is KGHSH and CDR2 is LQKENI in the germline V gene. The CDR3 runs to 14 residues.

This specimen consisted of PBMCs, obtained before treatment. This TCR was recovered from a male donor with prostate cancer. V usage is TRBV18 and J usage is TRBJ2-7, with TRBD2 identical over 7 bases. The CDR3 region is CASSPGRENYEQYF. The CDR3 region has the DNA TGTGCCAGCTCACCTGGGCGGGAGAACTACGAGCAGTACTTC.